The rows below give T cell receptor beta chains drawn from one sample of a study of T cell repertoires in cytomegalovirus infection. A single record per CDR3 protein comes from TCRdb applying MiXCR to the reads. The sample includes 510,000 or so distinct CDR3 sequences, less than 30% of them seen just once. The specimen was PBMCs. The receptor set was obtained from a human donor in good health (CMV status not recorded). Some clones in this sample may be carry-over from other donors' samples. Each CDR3 is given with its conserved first and last residue. D genes are given only for firm matches. Clone size, where shown, is once, few, many, or a class for clones that have expanded.

TRBV19	.	many	TRBJ2-1	TGTGCCAGTAGTATGACACACGCTGAGCAGTTCTTC	CASSMTHAEQFF
TRBV6-2/TRBV6-3	TRBD2	.	TRBJ2-3	TGTGCCAGCAGTTACAGACTAGCGGGTGTCGATACGCAGTATTTT	CASSYRLAGVDTQYF
TRBV5-1	TRBD1	few	TRBJ1-3	TGCGCCAGCAGCTTGGGGTACCTGGACAGGGAGCTAGGAAACACCATATATTTT	CASSLGYLDRELGNTIYF
TRBV7-2	TRBD1	.	TRBJ1-4	TGTGCCAGCAGCTTATTCTGGACAGGGGGTGTAGCAACTAATCAAAAACTGTTTTTT	CASSLFWTGGVATNQKLFF
TRBV7-9	.	few	TRBJ2-3	TGTGCCAGCAGCTGGGGACAAAGGACAGATACGCAGTATTTT	CASSWGQRTDTQYF
TRBV5-4	.	.	TRBJ2-1	TGTGCCAGCAGCTTGGGTCCTGAACATTACAATGAGCAGTTCTTC	CASSLGPEHYNEQFF
TRBV7-2	.	many	TRBJ2-5	TGTGCCAGCAGCTTTTCCAGGGGAGGGAAGACCCAGTACTTC	CASSFSRGGKTQYF
TRBV18	TRBD1	.	TRBJ1-3	TGTGCCAGCTCACCCCAGACAGGGAGCTCTGGAAACACCATATATTTT	CASSPQTGSSGNTIYF
TRBV19	.	.	TRBJ2-5	TGTGCCAGTAGTATAGCATCCCAGCCCTCAGGGGAGACCCAGTACTTC	CASSIASQPSGETQYF
TRBV7-2	.	many	TRBJ2-7	TGTGCCAGCAGCTTTATGGGCGGGGAAATTGCCTACGAGCAGTACTTC	CASSFMGGEIAYEQYF
TRBV12-3/TRBV12-4	TRBD1	.	TRBJ2-1	TGTGCCAGCAGTGAGGACAGGTCTTGGAATGAGCAGTTCTTC	CASSEDRSWNEQFF
TRBV19	.	few	TRBJ2-1	TGTGCCAGTAGTAGGGTAGATGAGCAGTTCTTC	CASSRVDEQFF
TRBV6-2/TRBV6-3	.	.	TRBJ2-7	TGTGCCACCACGTCGGACGGCAACGAGCAGTACTTC	CATTSDGNEQYF
TRBV7-2	TRBD2	many	TRBJ2-7	TGTGCCAGCAGGATTGGTGGAGCGGGAGGGCCCTACGAGCAGTACTTC	CASRIGGAGGPYEQYF
TRBV6-2/TRBV6-3	.	few	TRBJ1-3	TGTGCCAGCAGAACAGCACTCCGGGACATAACATCTGGAAACACCATATATTTT	CASRTALRDITSGNTIYF
TRBV6-5	TRBD1	.	TRBJ1-4	TGTGCCAGCAGTTACTCGACAGGGGAGGATGAAAAACTGTTTTTT	CASSYSTGEDEKLFF
TRBV20-1	.	few	TRBJ2-5	TGCAGTGCTAGAGTTTCACCCACGGAGACCCAGTACTTC	CSARVSPTETQYF
TRBV28	.	many	TRBJ1-1	TGTGCCAGCAGTTTGTCGACAACGAGGGGAACTGAAGCTTTCTTT	CASSLSTTRGTEAFF
TRBV5-5	.	few	TRBJ2-2	TGTGCCAGCAGCTTGTCTCCCCTATACACCGGGGAGCTGTTTTTT	CASSLSPLYTGELFF
TRBV7-9	TRBD1	.	TRBJ1-5	TGTGCCAGCAGCTTAGCCGGACAGGCCAATCAGCCCCAGCATTTT	CASSLAGQANQPQHF
TRBV6-1	.	few	TRBJ2-1	TGTGCCAGCAGTGAAGAACCAAGGAGGGGCAGTGAGCAGTTCTTC	CASSEEPRRGSEQFF
TRBV28	TRBD1	.	TRBJ1-1	TGTGCCAGCAGTCGGACAGGGGGAATAGGTATTGTTGAAGCTTTCTTT	CASSRTGGIGIVEAFF
TRBV7-2	.	.	TRBJ1-1	TGTGCCAGCATCTTGGGGCGGTCTGAAGCTTTCTTT	CASILGRSEAFF
TRBV20-1	TRBD2	.	TRBJ2-5	TGCAGTGCTAGTGTCCTAGCGGGAGACCAAGAGACCCAGTACTTC	CSASVLAGDQETQYF
TRBV7-2	.	.	TRBJ2-3	TGTGCCAGCAGCTTAGATGTGGGAGGAGGGGCTACGCAGTATTTT	CASSLDVGGGATQYF
TRBV30	.	.	TRBJ2-3	TGTGCCTGGAGTGGACACTTACCAACAGATACGCAGTATTTT	CAWSGHLPTDTQYF
TRBV19	.	.	TRBJ1-1	TGTGCCACTCCGGGACGGGAGAACACTGAAGCTTTCTTT	CATPGRENTEAFF
TRBV30	TRBD1	few	TRBJ2-2	TGTGCCTGGAGTGCCTGGACAGGGGATCCCGGGGAGCTGTTTTTT	CAWSAWTGDPGELFF